This TCR beta chain was observed in a study of blood T cells in healthy people across ages. This clonotype was counted a few times. Its antigen remains unknown. V was clipped by 1 base and J by 7 bases, with 16 bases between them. This CDR3 contains 16 residues. Germline values: CDR1 SGHTA, CDR2 FQGNSA. Those donating, healthy Caucasian individuals from Russia, were aged 6 to 90. Study-wide findings and caveats: Lack of knowledge of donor CMV status possibly confounded expanded clonotype changes.

Primers used in a second PCR of about 7 to 12 cycles were a sample-barcoded 5' primer and a J-beta primer mix. One entry per CDR3 protein, called by TCRdb with MiXCR from the 5' RACE reads. The sample records roughly 730,000 distinct CDR3 sequences, more than 50% being singletons. The sequencing input was blood. The sequence came from a man aged 40-55 years in good health. The chain is built from TRBV7-2 and TRBJ2-2; the D gene could be TRBD1 or TRBD2 (5 bases each). The chain's CDR3 is CASSLGGSTLIGELFF. In DNA form, the CDR3 reads TGTGCCAGCAGCTTAGGGGGGTCGACCCTTATCGGGGAGCTGTTTTTT.